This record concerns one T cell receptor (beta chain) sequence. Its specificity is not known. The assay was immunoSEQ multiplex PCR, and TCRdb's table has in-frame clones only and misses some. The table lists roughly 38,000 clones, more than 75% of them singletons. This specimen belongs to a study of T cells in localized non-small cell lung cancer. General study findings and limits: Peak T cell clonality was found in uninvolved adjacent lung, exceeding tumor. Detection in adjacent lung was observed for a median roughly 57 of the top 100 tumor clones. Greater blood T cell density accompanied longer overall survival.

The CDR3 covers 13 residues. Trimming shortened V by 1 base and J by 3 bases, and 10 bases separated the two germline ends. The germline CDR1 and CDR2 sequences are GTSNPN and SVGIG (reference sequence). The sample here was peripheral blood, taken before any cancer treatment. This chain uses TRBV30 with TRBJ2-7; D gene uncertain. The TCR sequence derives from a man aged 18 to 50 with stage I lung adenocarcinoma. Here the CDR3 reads CAWSEGFRYEQYF. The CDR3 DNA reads TGTGCCTGGAGTGAAGGCTTTCGCTACGAGCAGTACTTC.